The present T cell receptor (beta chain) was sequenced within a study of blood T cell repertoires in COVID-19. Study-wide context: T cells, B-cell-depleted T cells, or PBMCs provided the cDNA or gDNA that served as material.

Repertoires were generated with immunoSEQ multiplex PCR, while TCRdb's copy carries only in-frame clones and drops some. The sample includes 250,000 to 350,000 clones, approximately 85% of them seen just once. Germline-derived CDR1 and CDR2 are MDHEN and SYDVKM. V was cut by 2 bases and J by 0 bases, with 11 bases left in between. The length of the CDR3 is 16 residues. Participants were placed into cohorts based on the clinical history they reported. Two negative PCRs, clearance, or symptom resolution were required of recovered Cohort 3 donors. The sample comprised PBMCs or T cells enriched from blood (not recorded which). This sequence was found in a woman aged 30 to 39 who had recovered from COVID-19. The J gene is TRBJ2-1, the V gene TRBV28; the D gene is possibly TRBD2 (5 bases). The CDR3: CASSLAGETSYNEQFF. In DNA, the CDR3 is TGTGCCAGCAGTTTAGCGGGCGAGACCTCCTACAATGAGCAGTTCTTC.